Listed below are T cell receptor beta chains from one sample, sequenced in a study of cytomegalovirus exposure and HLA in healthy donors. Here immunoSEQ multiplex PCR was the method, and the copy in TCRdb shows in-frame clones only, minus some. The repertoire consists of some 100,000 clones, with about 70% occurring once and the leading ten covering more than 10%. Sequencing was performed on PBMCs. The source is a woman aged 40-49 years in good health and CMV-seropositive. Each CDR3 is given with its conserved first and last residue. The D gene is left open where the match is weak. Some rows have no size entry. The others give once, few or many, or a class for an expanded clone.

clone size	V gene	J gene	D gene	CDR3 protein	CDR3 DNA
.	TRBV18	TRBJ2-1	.	CASSLLSSYNEQFF	TGTGCCAGCTCATTGCTGAGCTCCTACAATGAGCAGTTCTTC
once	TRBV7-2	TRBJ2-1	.	CASSLAVDSEQFF	TGTGCCAGCAGCTTAGCCGTCGACAGCGAGCAGTTCTTC
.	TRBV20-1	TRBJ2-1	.	CSGSYENEQFF	TGCAGTGGTTCGTATGAGAATGAGCAGTTCTTC
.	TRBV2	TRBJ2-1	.	CASSDRQEGGKFF	TGTGCCAGCAGTGACCGCCAAGAGGGTGGGAAGTTCTTC
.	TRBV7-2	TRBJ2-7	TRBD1	CASSRDRTYEQYF	TGTGCCAGCAGCAGGGACAGAACCTACGAGCAGTACTTC
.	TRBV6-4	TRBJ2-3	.	CASSVRGGSSTDTQYF	TGTGCCAGCAGTGTGAGGGGGGGCTCTAGCACAGATACGCAGTATTTT
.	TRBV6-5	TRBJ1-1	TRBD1	CASSADRGRNTEAFF	TGTGCCAGCAGTGCAGACAGGGGGCGGAACACTGAAGCTTTCTTT
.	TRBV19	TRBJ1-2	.	CASSPGVGYTF	TGTGCCAGTAGTCCGGGGGTGGGCTACACCTTC
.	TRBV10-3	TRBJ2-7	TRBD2	CAISEGLAGSSYEQYF	TGTGCCATCAGTGAGGGACTAGCGGGGAGCTCCTACGAGCAGTACTTC
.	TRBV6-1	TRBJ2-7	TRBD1	CASRGETGFSYEQYF	TGTGCCAGCAGGGGGGAGACAGGGTTCTCCTACGAGCAGTACTTC
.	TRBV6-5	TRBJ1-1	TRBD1	CASSYQGGVTEAFF	TGTGCCAGCAGTTATCAGGGGGGAGTCACTGAAGCTTTCTTT
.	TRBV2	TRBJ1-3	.	CASSEQGTSGNTIYF	TGTGCCAGCAGTGAACAGGGGACCTCTGGAAACACCATATATTTT
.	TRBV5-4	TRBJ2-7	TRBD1	CASSLLGGMSYEQYF	TGTGCCAGCAGCTTACTAGGGGGCATGAGCTACGAGCAGTACTTC
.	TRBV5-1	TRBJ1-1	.	CASSPRTSVNTEAFF	TGCGCCAGCAGCCCCCGGACATCTGTGAACACTGAAGCTTTCTTT
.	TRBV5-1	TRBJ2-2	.	CASSFYVAVTGELFF	TGCGCCAGCAGCTTTTACGTAGCAGTCACCGGGGAGCTGTTTTTT
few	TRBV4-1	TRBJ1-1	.	CASSQDKVQNTEAFF	TGCGCCAGCAGCCAAGATAAAGTACAGAACACTGAAGCTTTCTTT
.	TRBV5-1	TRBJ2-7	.	CASSLEGILTGEQYF	TGCGCCAGCAGCTTGGAAGGCATCCTGACGGGGGAGCAGTACTTC
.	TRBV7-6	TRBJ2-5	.	CASSPGSRRAQYF	TGTGCCAGCAGCCCGGGATCCCGGAGAGCCCAGTACTTC
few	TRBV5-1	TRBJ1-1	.	CASARRARVLDTDTEAFF	TGCGCCAGCGCTCGACGGGCGCGGGTTCTTGATACGGACACTGAAGCTTTCTTT
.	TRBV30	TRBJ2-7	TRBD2	CAQSSGGAPYEQYF	TGTGCCCAATCTAGCGGCGGCGCACCCTACGAGCAGTACTTC
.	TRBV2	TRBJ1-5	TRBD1	CASTYGQGLNQPQHF	TGTGCCAGCACTTATGGACAGGGTCTTAATCAGCCCCAGCATTTT
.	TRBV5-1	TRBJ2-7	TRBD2	CASSFTSGPYEQYF	TGCGCCAGCAGCTTCACTAGCGGTCCCTACGAGCAGTACTTC
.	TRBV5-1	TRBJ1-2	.	CASSLDLPNYGYTF	TGCGCCAGCAGCTTGGATCTCCCTAACTATGGCTACACCTTC
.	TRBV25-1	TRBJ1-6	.	CASSVPVPNSPLHF	TGTGCCAGCAGTGTTCCAGTACCCAATTCACCCCTCCACTTT
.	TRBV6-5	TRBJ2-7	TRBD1	CASSYSGTGLGYEQYF	TGTGCCAGCAGTTACTCTGGGACAGGGTTAGGCTACGAGCAGTACTTC
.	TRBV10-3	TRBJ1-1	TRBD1	CAIRQGADTEAFF	TGTGCCATCAGACAGGGGGCGGACACTGAAGCTTTCTTT
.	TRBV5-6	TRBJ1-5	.	CASTFSGWGVRNQPQHF	TGTGCCAGCACCTTTTCAGGATGGGGCGTAAGGAATCAGCCCCAGCATTTT
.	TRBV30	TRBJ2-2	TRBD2	CAWSRLAGGSGELFF	TGTGCCTGGAGTCGACTAGCGGGGGGATCCGGGGAGCTGTTTTTT
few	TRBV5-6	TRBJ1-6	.	CASSLATGSSYNSPLHF	TGTGCCAGCAGCTTGGCCACAGGGAGCTCCTATAATTCACCCCTCCACTTT
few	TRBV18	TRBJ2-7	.	CASSPLRAEPYEQYF	TGTGCCAGCTCACCTTTGCGGGCCGAGCCCTACGAGCAGTACTTC
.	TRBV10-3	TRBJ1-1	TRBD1	CAIRGQGEGTEAFF	TGTGCCATCAGGGGACAGGGGGAAGGCACTGAAGCTTTCTTT
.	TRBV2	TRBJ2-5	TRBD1	CASRSDPGTAGETQYF	TGTGCCAGCAGAAGTGACCCCGGGACAGCCGGCGAGACCCAGTACTTC
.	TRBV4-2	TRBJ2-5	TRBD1	CASSLRTGQETQYF	TGTGCCAGCAGCCTCCGGACAGGCCAAGAGACCCAGTACTTC
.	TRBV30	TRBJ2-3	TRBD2	CAWASPAGVRLIDTQYF	TGTGCCTGGGCGTCGCCAGCGGGGGTCAGATTGATAGATACGCAGTATTTT
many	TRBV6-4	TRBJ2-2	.	CASSASPGTGELFF	TGTGCCAGCAGTGCCAGTCCAGGTACCGGGGAGCTGTTTTTT
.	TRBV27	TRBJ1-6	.	CASSSSTAYSPLHF	TGTGCCAGCAGTTCGAGCACAGCCTATTCACCCCTCCACTTT
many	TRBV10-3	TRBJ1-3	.	CAISHGLSGNTIYF	TGTGCCATCAGCCACGGACTCTCTGGAAACACCATATATTTT
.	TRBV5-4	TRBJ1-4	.	CASSSGGGNNEKLFF	TGTGCCAGCAGCTCGGGGGGAGGGAATAACGAAAAACTGTTTTTT
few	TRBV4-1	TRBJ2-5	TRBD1	CASSQPGQVRSATQYF	TGCGCCAGCAGCCAACCGGGACAGGTCCGATCGGCGACCCAGTACTTC